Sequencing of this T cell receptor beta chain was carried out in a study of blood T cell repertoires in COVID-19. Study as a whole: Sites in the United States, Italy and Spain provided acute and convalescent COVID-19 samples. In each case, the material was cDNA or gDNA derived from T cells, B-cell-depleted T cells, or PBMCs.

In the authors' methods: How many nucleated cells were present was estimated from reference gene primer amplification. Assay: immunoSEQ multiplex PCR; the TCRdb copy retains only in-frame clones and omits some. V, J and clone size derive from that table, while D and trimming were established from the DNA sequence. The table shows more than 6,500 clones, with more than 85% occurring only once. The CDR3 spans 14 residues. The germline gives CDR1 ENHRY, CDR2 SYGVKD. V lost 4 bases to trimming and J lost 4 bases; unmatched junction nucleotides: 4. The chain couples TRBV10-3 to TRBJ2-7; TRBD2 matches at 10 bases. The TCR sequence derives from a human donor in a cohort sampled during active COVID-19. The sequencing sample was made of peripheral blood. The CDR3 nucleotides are TGTGCCATCAGTGCAGGGACTAGCGAGTACGAGCAGTACTTC. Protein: CAISAGTSEYEQYF.